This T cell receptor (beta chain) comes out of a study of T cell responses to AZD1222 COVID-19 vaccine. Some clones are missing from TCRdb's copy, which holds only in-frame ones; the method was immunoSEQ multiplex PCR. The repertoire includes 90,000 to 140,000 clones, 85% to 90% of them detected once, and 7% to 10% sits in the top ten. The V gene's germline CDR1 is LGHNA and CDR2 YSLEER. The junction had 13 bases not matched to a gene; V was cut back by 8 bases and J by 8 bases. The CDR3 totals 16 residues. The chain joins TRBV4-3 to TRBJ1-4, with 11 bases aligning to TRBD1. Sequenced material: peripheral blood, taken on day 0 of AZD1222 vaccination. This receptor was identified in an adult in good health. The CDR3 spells CASATLAGTGGEKLFF. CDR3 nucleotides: TGCGCCAGCGCTACTCTGGCCGGGACAGGGGGGGAAAAACTGTTTTTT.